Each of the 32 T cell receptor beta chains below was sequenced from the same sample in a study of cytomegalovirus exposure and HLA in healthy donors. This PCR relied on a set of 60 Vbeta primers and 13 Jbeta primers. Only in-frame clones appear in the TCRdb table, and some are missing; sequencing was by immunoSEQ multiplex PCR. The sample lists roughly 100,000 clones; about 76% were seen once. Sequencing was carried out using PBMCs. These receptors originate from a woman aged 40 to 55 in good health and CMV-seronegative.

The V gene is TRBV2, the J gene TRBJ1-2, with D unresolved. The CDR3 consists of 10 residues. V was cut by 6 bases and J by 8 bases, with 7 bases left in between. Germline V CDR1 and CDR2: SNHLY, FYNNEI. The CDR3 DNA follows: TGTGCCAGCAGGAATGCGGGCTACACCTTC. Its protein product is CASRNAGYTF.

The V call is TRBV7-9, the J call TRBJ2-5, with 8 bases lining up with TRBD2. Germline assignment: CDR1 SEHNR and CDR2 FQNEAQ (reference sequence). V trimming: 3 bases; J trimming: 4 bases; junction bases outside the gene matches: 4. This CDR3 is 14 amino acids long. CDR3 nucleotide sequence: TGTGCCAGCAGCTTCCCGGCGGGGGGAGAGACCCAGTACTTC. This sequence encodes CASSFPAGGETQYF.

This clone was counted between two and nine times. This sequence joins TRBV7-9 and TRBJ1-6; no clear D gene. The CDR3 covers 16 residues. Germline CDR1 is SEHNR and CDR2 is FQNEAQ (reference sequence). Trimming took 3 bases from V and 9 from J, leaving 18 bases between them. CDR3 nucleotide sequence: TGTGCCAGCAGCTTCCCGCCGTCTACCGCGGGTTCACCCCTCCACTTT. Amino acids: CASSFPPSTAGSPLHF.

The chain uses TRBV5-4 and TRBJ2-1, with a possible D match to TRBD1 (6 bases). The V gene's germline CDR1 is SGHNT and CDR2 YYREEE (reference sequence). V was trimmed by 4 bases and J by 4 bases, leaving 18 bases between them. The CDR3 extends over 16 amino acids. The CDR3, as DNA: TGTGCCAGCAGCCATTCACAGGGAACCTCATACAATGAGCAGTTCTTC. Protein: CASSHSQGTSYNEQFF.

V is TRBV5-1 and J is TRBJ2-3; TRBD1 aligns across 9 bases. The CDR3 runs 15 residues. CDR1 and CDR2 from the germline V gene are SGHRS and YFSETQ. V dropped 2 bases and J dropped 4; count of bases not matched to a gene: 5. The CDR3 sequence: CASSFSGQGPDTQYF. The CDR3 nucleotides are TGCGCCAGCAGCTTTTCGGGACAGGGTCCAGATACGCAGTATTTT.

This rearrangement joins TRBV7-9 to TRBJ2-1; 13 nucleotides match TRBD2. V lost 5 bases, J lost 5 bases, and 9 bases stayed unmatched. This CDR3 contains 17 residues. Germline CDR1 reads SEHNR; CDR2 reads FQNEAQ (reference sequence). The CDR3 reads CASSTLTSGGAHNEQFF. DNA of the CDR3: TGTGCCAGCAGCACCCTCACTAGCGGGGGGGCTCACAATGAGCAGTTCTTC.

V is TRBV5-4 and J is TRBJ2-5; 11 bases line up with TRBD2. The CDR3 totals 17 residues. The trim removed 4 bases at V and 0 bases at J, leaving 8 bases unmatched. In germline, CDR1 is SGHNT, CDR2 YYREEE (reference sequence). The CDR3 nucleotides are TGTGCCAGCAGCGGCACTAGCGGGGGTTCGTACCAAGAGACCCAGTACTTC. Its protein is CASSGTSGGSYQETQYF.

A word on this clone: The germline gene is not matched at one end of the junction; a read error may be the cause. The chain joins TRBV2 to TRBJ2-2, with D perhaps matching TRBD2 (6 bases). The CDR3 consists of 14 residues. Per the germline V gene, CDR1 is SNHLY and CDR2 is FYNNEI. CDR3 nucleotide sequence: TGTGCCAGCAGGACCGCGGGGAACCCCGGGGAGCTGTTTTTT. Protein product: CASRTAGNPGELFF. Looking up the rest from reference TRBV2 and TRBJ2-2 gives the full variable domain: EPEVTQTPSHQVTQMGQEVILRCVPISNHLYFYWYRQILGQKVEFLVSFYNNEISEKSEIFDDQFSVERPDGSNFTLKIRSTKLEDSAMYFCASRTAGNPGELFFGEGSRLTVL.

The CDR3 loop is CASSLPGAEAFF. As DNA, the CDR3 is TGCGCCAGCAGCTTGCCTGGAGCTGAAGCTTTCTTT. The gene calls are TRBV5-1 and TRBJ1-1; D gene unclear. Germline CDR1 SGHRS, CDR2 YFSETQ. The V end was cut by 1 base, the J end by 6 bases, with 7 bases between. The CDR3 is 12 residues long.

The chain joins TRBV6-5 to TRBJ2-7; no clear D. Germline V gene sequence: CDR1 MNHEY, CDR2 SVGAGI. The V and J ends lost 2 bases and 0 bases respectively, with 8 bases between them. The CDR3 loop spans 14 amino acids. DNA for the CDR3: TGTGCCAGCAGTTACATACAGAGCTCCTACGAGCAGTACTTC. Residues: CASSYIQSSYEQYF.

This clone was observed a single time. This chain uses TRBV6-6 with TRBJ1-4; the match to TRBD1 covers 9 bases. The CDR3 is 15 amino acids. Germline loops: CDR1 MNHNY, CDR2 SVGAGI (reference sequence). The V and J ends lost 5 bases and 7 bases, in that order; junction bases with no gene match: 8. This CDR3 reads CASSPMDRGGEKLFF. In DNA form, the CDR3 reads TGTGCCAGCAGTCCAATGGACAGGGGAGGTGAAAAACTGTTTTTT.

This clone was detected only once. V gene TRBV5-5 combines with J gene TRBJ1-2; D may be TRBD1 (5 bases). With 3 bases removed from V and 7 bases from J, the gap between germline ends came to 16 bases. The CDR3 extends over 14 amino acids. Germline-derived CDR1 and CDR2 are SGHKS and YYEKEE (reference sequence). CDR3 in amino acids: CASSWGGDRSGYTF. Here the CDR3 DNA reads TGTGCCAGCAGCTGGGGGGGTGACCGGAGTGGCTACACCTTC.

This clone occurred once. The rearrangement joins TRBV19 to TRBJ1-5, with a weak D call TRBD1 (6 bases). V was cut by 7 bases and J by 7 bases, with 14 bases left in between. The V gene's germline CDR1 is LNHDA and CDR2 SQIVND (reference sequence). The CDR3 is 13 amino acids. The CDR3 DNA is TGTGCCAGTACGACAGGCGGACAGCAGCCCCAGCATTTT. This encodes CASTTGGQQPQHF.

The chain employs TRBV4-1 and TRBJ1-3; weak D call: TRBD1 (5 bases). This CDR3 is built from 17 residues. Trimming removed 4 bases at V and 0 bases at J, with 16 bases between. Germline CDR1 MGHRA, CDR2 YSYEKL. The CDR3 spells CASSPAGIRGSGNTIYF. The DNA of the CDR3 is TGCGCCAGCAGCCCCGCAGGTATAAGGGGCTCTGGAAACACCATATATTTT.

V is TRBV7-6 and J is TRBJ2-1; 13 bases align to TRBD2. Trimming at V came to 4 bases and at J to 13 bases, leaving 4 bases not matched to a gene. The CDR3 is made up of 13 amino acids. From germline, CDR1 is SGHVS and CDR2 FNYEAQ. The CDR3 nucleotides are TGTGCCAGCAGCTCCCGGACTAGCGGGGGACAGTTCTTC. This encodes CASSSRTSGGQFF.

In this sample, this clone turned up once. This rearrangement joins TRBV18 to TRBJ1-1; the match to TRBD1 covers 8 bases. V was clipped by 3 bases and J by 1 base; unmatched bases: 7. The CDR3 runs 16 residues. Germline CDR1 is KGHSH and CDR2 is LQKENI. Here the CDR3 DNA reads TGTGCCAGCTCACCTTCACAGGGGGGTAAGAACACTGAAGCTTTCTTT. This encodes CASSPSQGGKNTEAFF.

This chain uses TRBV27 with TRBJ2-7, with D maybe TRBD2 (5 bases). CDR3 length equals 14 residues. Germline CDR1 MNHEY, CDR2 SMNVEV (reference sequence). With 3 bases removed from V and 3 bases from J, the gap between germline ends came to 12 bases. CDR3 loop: CASSFTGVSYEQYF. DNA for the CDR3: TGTGCCAGCAGTTTTACCGGGGTAAGCTACGAGCAGTACTTC.

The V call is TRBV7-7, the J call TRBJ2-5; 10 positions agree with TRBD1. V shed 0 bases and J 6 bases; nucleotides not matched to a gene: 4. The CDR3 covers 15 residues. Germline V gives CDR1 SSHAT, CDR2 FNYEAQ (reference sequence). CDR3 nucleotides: TGTGCCAGCAGCTTAGCGACAGGGGGCATACAGACCCAGTACTTC. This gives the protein CASSLATGGIQTQYF.

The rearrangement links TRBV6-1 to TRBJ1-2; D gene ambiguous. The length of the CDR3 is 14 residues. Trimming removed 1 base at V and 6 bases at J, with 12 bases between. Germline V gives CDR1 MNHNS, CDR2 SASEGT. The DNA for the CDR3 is TGTGCCAGCAGTGAAGTCCTCGGCGGGCATGGCTACACCTTC. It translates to CASSEVLGGHGYTF.

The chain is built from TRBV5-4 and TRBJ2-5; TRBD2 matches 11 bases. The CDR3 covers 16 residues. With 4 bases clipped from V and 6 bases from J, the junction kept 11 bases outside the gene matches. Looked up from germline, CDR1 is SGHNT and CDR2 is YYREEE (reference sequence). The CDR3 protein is CASSQDIAGGQKTQYF. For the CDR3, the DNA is TGTGCCAGCAGCCAGGACATAGCGGGGGGGCAGAAGACCCAGTACTTC.

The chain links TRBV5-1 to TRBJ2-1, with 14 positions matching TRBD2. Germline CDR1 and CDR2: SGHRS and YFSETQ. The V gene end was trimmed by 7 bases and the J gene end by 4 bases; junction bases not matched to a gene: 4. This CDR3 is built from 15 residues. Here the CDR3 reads CASRGTSGGYNEQFF. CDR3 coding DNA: TGCGCCAGCCGGGGGACTAGCGGGGGTTACAATGAGCAGTTCTTC.

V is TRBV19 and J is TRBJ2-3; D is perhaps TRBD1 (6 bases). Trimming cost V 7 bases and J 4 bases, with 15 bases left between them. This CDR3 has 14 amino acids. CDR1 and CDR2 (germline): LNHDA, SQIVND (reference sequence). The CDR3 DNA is TGTGCCAGTACCATAACAGGGTGGGCAGATACGCAGTATTTT. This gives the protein CASTITGWADTQYF.

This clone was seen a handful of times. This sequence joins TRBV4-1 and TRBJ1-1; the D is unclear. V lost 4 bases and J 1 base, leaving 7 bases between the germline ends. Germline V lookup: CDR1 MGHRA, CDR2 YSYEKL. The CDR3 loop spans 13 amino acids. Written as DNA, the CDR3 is TGCGCCAGCAGCCGCCTTAGGAACACTGAAGCTTTCTTT. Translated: CASSRLRNTEAFF.

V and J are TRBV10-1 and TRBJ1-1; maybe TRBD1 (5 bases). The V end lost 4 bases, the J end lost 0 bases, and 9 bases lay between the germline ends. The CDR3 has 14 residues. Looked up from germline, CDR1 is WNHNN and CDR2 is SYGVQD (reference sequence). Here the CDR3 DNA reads TGCGCCAGCAGTGGTGGACACCTGAACACTGAAGCTTTCTTT. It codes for CASSGGHLNTEAFF.

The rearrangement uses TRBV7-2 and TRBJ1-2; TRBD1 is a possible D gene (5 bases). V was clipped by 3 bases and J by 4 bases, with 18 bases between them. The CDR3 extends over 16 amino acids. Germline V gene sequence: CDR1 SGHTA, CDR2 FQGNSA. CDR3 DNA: TGTGCCAGCAGCTTGGAAACAGCGTTACAGGCCTATGGCTACACCTTC. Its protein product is CASSLETALQAYGYTF.

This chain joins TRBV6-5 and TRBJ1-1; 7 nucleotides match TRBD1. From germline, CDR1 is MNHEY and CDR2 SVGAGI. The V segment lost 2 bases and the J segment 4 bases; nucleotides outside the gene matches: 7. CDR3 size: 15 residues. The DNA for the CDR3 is TGTGCCAGCAGTTACGATCGGCAGGGGGGCACTGAAGCTTTCTTT. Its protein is CASSYDRQGGTEAFF.

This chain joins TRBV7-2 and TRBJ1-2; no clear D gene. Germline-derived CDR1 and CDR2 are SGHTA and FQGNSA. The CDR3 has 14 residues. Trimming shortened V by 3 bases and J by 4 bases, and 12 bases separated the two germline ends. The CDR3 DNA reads TGTGCCAGCAGCTTCATCGGGGAGAGCTATGGCTACACCTTC. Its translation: CASSFIGESYGYTF.

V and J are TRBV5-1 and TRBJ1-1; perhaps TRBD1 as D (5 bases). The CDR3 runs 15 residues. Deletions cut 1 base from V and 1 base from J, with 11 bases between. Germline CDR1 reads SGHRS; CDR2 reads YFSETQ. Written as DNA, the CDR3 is TGCGCCAGCAGCTTGTCAGGGATGGCGAACACTGAAGCTTTCTTT. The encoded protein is CASSLSGMANTEAFF.

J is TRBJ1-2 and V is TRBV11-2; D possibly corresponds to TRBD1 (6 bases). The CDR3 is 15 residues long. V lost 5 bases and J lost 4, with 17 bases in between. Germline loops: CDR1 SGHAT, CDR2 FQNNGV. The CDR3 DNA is TGTGCCAGCAGCCTGCGGGGCGGGGGGGCCTATGGCTACACCTTC. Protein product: CASSLRGGGAYGYTF.

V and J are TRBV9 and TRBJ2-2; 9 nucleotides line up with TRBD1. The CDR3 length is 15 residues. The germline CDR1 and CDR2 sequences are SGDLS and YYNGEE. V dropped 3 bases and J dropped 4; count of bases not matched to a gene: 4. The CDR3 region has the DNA TGTGCCAGCAGCGCCCGACAGGGGGTCACCGGGGAGCTGTTTTTT. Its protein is CASSARQGVTGELFF.

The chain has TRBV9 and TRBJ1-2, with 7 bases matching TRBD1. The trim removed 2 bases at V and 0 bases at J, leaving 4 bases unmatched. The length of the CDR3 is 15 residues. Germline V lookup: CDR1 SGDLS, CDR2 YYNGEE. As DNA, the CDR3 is TGTGCCAGCAGCGTCGCCGGGACAGCTAACTATGGCTACACCTTC. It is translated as CASSVAGTANYGYTF.

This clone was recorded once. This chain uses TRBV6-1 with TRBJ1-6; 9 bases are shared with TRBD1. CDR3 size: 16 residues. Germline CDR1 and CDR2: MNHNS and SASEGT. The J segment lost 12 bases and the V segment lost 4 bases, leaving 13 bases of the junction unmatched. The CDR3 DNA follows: TGTGCCAGCAGTGCTGGGTTACGGACAGGGGAGATACCCCTCCACTTT. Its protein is CASSAGLRTGEIPLHF.